The TCR beta chain under discussion was sequenced for a study of a mutant IDH1 vaccine in newly diagnosed glioma. Study-wide background: Beginning 4-6 weeks after radiotherapy alone, or with temozolomide cycles, vaccination took place. Beforehand, treatment had been radiotherapy, temozolomide, or both; the majority received both.

This clone was seen only once. The antigen remains unidentified. Time point reported: week 11, during vaccination. In every dose of vaccine, 300 ug of mutant IDH1 20-mer peptide was given alongside topical imiquimod. In every donor, the tumor was a new WHO grade 3 or 4 IDH1-mutant, ATRX-lost astrocytoma. The CDR3 loop spans 17 amino acids. J lost 3 bases, V lost 0 bases, and 10 bases had no gene match. CDR1 is SGHRS, CDR2 YFSETQ, per germline. General observations from the study: Apparently unrelated to pseudoprogression were changes in the top peripheral T cell clonotypes.

TCRdb keeps only in-frame clones here, not all; method: immunoSEQ multiplex PCR. Of roughly 48,000 clones in the sample, roughly 90% were seen once. This TCR derives from a man in his fifties or sixties with glioma. The source material was PBMCs, sampled from a glioma patient whose treatment included an IDH1 peptide vaccine. The J gene is TRBJ2-7, the V gene TRBV5-1; the match to TRBD1 covers 9 bases. The CDR3 DNA reads TGCGCCAGCAGCTTGGTTGGGAATATGGGACAGGGCTACGAGCAGTACTTC. Its translation is CASSLVGNMGQGYEQYF.